Listed here is a single T cell receptor beta chain. One junction end does not reproduce the germline sequence, and a read error may be involved. This specimen comes from a study of blood T cell repertoires in COVID-19. Overall study context: Spain, Italy and the United States supplied samples that represented acute and convalescent COVID-19. Sources were T cells, B-cell-depleted T cells, or PBMCs; the material itself was cDNA or gDNA.

In the authors' workflow: Nucleated cell number was recorded as an estimate derived from reference gene primer amplification. Data came from immunoSEQ multiplex PCR; TCRdb stores just in-frame clones and leaves some out. V, J and clone size reflect that table, while D and trimming were determined from the DNA. The data hold approximately 70,000 clones, with about four fifths observed a single time. This receptor was identified in a woman aged 60-75 years with acute or convalescent COVID-19. The sample taken for sequencing was peripheral blood.

CDR3 in DNA: TGTGCCAGCAGGGCCGGGAGTTCGGCCATCTTT. Protein product: CASRAGSSAIF. This chain uses TRBV3-1 (or the pseudogene TRBV3-2) with TRBJ1-1; D gene uncertain. Germline V gene sequence: CDR1 LGHDT, CDR2 YNNKEL (reference sequence). The CDR3 spans 11 residues.